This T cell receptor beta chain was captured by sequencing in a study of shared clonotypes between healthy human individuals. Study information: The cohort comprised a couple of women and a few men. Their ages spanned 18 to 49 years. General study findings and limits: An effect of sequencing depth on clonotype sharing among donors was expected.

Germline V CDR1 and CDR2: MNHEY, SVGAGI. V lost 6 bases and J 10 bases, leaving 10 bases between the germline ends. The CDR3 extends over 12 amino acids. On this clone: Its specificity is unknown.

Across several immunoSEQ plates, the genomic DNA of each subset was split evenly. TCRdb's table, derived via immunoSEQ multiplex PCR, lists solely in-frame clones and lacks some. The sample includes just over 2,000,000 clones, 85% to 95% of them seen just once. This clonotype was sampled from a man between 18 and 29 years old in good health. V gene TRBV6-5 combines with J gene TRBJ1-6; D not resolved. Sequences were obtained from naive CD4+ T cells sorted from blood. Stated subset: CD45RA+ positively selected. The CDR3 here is CASSRRGSPLHF. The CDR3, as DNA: TGTGCCAGCAGCCGCAGAGGGTCACCCCTCCACTTT.